The clone carrying this T cell receptor (beta chain) was observed a handful of times. Its specificity is unknown. Germline CDR1 SQVTM, CDR2 ANQGSEA. The CDR3 runs 17 residues. V was pared by 2 bases and J by 4 bases, with 6 bases of the junction left unmatched. The sample originates from a study of CD8+ T cells in alopecia areata. For the study at large: Oral tofacitinib, 5 to 10 mg twice daily, was given in an open-label trial.

Study results and caveats: With tofacitinib ongoing, many expanded lesional clones persisted in both scalp and blood. Significant decreases in scalp clonality and expanded CD8+ clones followed tofacitinib treatment.

Isolated RNA was reverse transcribed into cDNA used as the sequencing template. TCRdb's table, derived via immunoSEQ multiplex PCR, lists solely in-frame clones and lacks some. This sample carries about 74,000 clones, 29% of them seen once, and the ten largest clones take about 16%. Treatment reported: oral pan-JAK inhibitor, 5-10 mg twice daily. Collection of lesional scalp punch biopsies and peripheral blood was performed in alopecia areata patients. The specimen comprised CD8+ T cells sorted from blood, sampled at week 4, from a patient treated with tofacitinib. This receptor was taken from a human donor with alopecia areata. The chain combines TRBV29-1 with TRBJ2-3; the match to TRBD2 covers 16 bases. CDR3 protein: CSVEPAGTSGRADTQYF. The CDR3, as DNA: TGCAGCGTTGAACCGGCCGGGACTAGCGGGAGGGCAGATACGCAGTATTTT.